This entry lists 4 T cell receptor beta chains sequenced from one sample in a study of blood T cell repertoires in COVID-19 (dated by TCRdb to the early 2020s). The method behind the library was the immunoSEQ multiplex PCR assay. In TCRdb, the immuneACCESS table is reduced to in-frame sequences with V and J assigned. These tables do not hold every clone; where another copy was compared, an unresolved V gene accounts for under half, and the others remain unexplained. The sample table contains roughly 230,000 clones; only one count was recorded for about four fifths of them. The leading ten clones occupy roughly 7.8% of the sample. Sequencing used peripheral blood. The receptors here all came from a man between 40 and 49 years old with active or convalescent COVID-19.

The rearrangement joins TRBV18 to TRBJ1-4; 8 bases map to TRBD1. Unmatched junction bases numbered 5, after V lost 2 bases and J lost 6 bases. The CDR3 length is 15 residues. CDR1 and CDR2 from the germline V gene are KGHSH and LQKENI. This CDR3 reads CASSPFGTGDEKLFF. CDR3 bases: TGTGCCAGCTCACCATTCGGGACAGGTGATGAAAAACTGTTTTTT.

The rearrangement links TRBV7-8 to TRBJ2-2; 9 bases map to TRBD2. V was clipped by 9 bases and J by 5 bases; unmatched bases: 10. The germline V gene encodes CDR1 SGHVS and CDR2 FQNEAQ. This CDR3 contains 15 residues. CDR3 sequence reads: CASPSGGLKTGELFF. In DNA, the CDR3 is TGTGCCAGTCCGAGCGGGGGGTTGAAAACCGGGGAGCTGTTTTTT.

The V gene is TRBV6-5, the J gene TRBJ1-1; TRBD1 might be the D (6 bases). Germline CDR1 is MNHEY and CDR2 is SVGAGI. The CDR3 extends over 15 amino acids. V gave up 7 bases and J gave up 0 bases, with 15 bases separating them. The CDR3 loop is CASTPMRGLNTEAFF. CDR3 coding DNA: TGTGCCAGCACCCCAATGCGGGGGCTGAACACTGAAGCTTTCTTT.

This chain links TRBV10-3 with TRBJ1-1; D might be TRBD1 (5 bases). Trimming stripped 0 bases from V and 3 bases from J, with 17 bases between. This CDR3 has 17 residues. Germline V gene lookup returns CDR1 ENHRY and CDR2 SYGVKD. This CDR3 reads CAISESAGDAAYTEAFF. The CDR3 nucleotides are TGTGCCATCAGTGAGTCGGCGGGGGACGCTGCTTACACTGAAGCTTTCTTT.